Below, one T cell receptor beta chain is given with its context. Its antigen is unidentified. Germline V CDR1 and CDR2: MDHEN, SYDVKM. V was pared by 3 bases and J by 3 bases, with 6 bases of the junction left unmatched. This CDR3 comprises 15 residues. PCR used 60 Vbeta primers and 13 Jbeta primers. Clones were read by immunoSEQ multiplex PCR, and TCRdb kept only the in-frame ones, dropping some. In the table there are about 130,000 clones, 65% to 90% of which are singletons. These data belong to a study of cytomegalovirus exposure and HLA in healthy donors. Study-level background: Researchers previously reported finding just under 120 million unique TCR beta sequences from around 200 million T cells.

Study results and caveats: A later analysis found that most CMV-associated TCR beta chains appeared HLA-restricted.

This clonotype was sampled from a man younger than 35 in good health and CMV-seronegative. The sequencing sample was made of PBMCs. The chain is built from TRBV28 and TRBJ2-5; TRBD2 matches 8 bases. The chain's CDR3 is CASSLAGLVEETQYF. In nucleotides, the CDR3 is TGTGCCAGCAGTTTGGCGGGACTAGTCGAAGAGACCCAGTACTTC.